A selection of T cell receptor beta chains follows, all from one sample in a study of Ad26.COV2.S vaccination and SARS-CoV-2 variants. Using immunoSEQ multiplex PCR, the repertoire was profiled, and TCRdb retains in-frame clones only, with some absent. Altogether a few hundred thousand clones are present, roughly 85% being singletons, with the ten largest covering around 7.3%. The sequences come from peripheral blood, collected in a trial of Ad26.COV2.S vaccine versus placebo. The origin of the receptors is a person aged 18-65 years who received the Ad26.COV2.S COVID-19 vaccine or a placebo. Each CDR3 is given with its conserved first and last residue. A D gene is named only where the DNA matches it firmly. Size values are once, few and many counts, or a class for expanded clones, and some rows have none.

>TRBV5-4|.|TRBJ1-4|.|14
TGTGCCAGCACCCAAGACAGCAGGAATGAAAAACTGTTTTTT
CASTQDSRNEKLFF
>TRBV6-4|TRBD1|TRBJ1-5|.|17
TGTGCCAGCAATTCAACTGGGGGGACAGGGGACAATCAGCCCCAGCATTTT
CASNSTGGTGDNQPQHF
>TRBV5-1|.|TRBJ2-3|.|14
TGCGCCAGCAGACCGCTGGGGCTCGCAGATACGCAGTATTTT
CASRPLGLADTQYF
>TRBV27|.|TRBJ2-1|.|14
TGTGCCAGCAGTTTAAACGGACCTAACAATGAGCAGTTCTTC
CASSLNGPNNEQFF
>TRBV5-4|.|TRBJ2-7|.|15
TGTGCCAGCAGCCCTTATTCTAGCGATTCCTACGAGCAGTACTTC
CASSPYSSDSYEQYF
>TRBV7-9|.|TRBJ1-5|few|14
TGTGCCAGCAGCTTAGTCGAGGTGGGTCAGCCCCAGCATTTT
CASSLVEVGQPQHF
>TRBV6-5|.|TRBJ1-5|.|15
TGTGCCAGCAGTCCGGGGGGGGCGTACAATCAGCCCCAGCATTTT
CASSPGGAYNQPQHF
>TRBV4-3|.|TRBJ1-1|once|18
TGCGCCAGCAGCCAAGAAACGACATCCGGAGCTCTGAACACTGAAGCTTTCTTT
CASSQETTSGALNTEAFF
>TRBV4-2|TRBD1|TRBJ1-6|once|16
TGTGCCAGCAGCCAAGTTGGGGCCGGGGACAGCTCACCCCTCCACTTT
CASSQVGAGDSSPLHF
>TRBV7-6|.|TRBJ1-2|.|14
TGTGCCAGCAGCTCAGGGACGGGAAACTATGGCTACACCTTC
CASSSGTGNYGYTF
>TRBV28|.|TRBJ1-5|.|14
TGTGCCGGGTTAGGGGCTAGGGGCAATCAGCCCCAGCATTTT
CAGLGARGNQPQHF
>TRBV6-2/TRBV6-3|.|TRBJ1-5|.|14
TGTGCCAGCAGTTACGGGGGGATCGGTCAGCCCCAGCATTTT
CASSYGGIGQPQHF
>TRBV7-2|.|TRBJ1-6|.|14
TGTGCCAGCAGCGCCGGGAGTTATAATTCACCCCTCCACTTT
CASSAGSYNSPLHF
>TRBV2|.|TRBJ1-1|few|13
TGTGCCAGCAGATCACTCAAGAACACTGAAGCTTTCTTT
CASRSLKNTEAFF
>TRBV6-4|TRBD2|TRBJ2-3|.|17
TGTGCCAGCAGTGACGTAGCGGGAGGCGCTAGCACAGATACGCAGTATTTT
CASSDVAGGASTDTQYF
>TRBV2|.|TRBJ1-3|few|15
TGTGCCAGCAGGTACAGCTTGTACAGGGGAAACACCATATATTTT
CASRYSLYRGNTIYF
>TRBV7-6|.|TRBJ2-5|.|16
TGTGCCAGCAGCCCCCTCCTAGGGCAGGGAATGAAGACCCAGTACTTC
CASSPLLGQGMKTQYF
>TRBV6-4|.|TRBJ2-3|.|14
TGTGCCAGCAGTCCCCAGGGGGGGGTGGATACGCAGTATTTT
CASSPQGGVDTQYF
>TRBV7-9|.|TRBJ1-4|.|15
TGTGCCAGCAGCTTAATGGGGGGAACTAATGAAAAACTGTTTTTT
CASSLMGGTNEKLFF
>TRBV10-3|.|TRBJ2-7|.|16
TGTGCCATCAGTGGGGAGAGTTCGGTCGGGGTCTACGAGCAGTACTTC
CAISGESSVGVYEQYF
>TRBV7-2|TRBD1|TRBJ1-4|.|13
TGTGCCAGCAGCTTAGATGGGACAGTCAAACTGTTTTTT
CASSLDGTVKLFF
>TRBV25-1|.|TRBJ1-6|.|15
TGTGCCAGCAGTGATGGGGGGAAGTATAATTCACCCCTCCACTTT
CASSDGGKYNSPLHF
>TRBV7-6|TRBD1|TRBJ1-1|.|15
TGTGCCAGCAGCCAGGAGGGGGCGGTGAACACTGAAGCTTTCTTT
CASSQEGAVNTEAFF
>TRBV9|TRBD2|TRBJ2-5|.|15
TGTGCCAGCAGCGTAGAGTGGCGGGGGGGAGAGACCCAGTACTTC
CASSVEWRGGETQYF
>TRBV5-1|.|TRBJ1-4|.|13
TGCGCCAGCCAACGGTCCGAAAATGAAAAACTGTTTTTT
CASQRSENEKLFF